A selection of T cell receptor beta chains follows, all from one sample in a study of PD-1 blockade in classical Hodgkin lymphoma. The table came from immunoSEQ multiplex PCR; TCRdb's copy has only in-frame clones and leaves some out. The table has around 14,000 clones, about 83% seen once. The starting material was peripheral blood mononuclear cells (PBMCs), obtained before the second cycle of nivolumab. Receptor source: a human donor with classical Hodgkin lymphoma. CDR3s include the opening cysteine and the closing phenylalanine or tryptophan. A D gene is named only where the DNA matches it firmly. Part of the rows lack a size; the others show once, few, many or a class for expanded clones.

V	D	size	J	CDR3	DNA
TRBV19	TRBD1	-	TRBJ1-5	CASSTGRGQPQHF	TGTGCCAGTAGTACCGGCAGGGGGCAGCCCCAGCATTTT
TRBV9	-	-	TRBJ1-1	CASSVDTGNTEAFF	TGTGCCAGCAGCGTGGACACAGGGAACACTGAAGCTTTCTTT
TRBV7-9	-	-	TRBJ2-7	CASSLWTDSYEQYF	TGTGCCAGCAGCTTATGGACTGATTCCTACGAGCAGTACTTC
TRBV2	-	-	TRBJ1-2	CASRAAGRSYYGYTF	TGTGCCAGCAGAGCGGCGGGCCGGTCGTACTATGGCTACACCTTC
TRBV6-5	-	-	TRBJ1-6	CASSDLSPLHF	TGTGCCAGCAGCGACCTTTCACCCCTCCACTTT
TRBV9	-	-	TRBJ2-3	CASSRYQDRRGTDTQYF	TGTGCCAGCAGCAGATACCAAGACAGGCGGGGCACAGATACGCAGTATTTT
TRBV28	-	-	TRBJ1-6	CASRRGYSYNSPLHF	TGTGCCAGCAGGAGGGGCTATTCGTATAATTCACCCCTCCACTTT
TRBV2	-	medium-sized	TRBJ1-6	CASSEGGSISYNSPLHF	TGTGCCAGCAGTGAGGGAGGCTCCATCTCCTATAATTCACCCCTCCACTTT
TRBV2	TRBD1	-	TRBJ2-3	CASSSQGADTQYF	TGTGCCAGCAGCTCCCAGGGGGCAGATACGCAGTATTTT
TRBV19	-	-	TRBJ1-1	CASTVSMNTEAFF	TGTGCCAGTACAGTAAGCATGAACACTGAAGCTTTCTTT
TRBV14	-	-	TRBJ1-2	CASSHGRPSAYFPTF	TGTGCCAGCAGCCACGGTCGGCCTTCCGCCTATTTCCCCACCTTC
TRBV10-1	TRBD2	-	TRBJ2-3	CASSRTSGGTDTQYF	TGCGCCAGCTCCCGCACTAGCGGGGGGACAGATACGCAGTATTTT
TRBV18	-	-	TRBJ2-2	CASSPVRANTGELFF	TGTGCCAGCTCACCGGTACGAGCGAACACCGGGGAGCTGTTTTTT
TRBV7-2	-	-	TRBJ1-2	CASSLARGRGYGYTF	TGTGCCAGCAGCTTAGCGCGGGGGCGCGGCTATGGCTACACCTTC
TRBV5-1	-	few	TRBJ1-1	CASRRAGLSNTEAFF	TGCGCCAGCCGACGGGCAGGGCTGTCGAACACTGAAGCTTTCTTT
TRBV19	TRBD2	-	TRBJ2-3	CASSAASIGGTSTDTQYF	TGTGCCAGTAGTGCAGCCTCAATCGGGGGGACTAGCACAGATACGCAGTATTTT
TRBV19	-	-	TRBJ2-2	CASRSVVTGELFF	TGTGCCAGTAGATCGGTGGTGACCGGGGAGCTGTTTTTT
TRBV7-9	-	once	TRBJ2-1	CASSKDSPLNEQFF	TGTGCCAGCAGCAAGGACTCCCCTCTCAATGAGCAGTTCTTC
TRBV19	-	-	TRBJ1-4	CASSIIGGPNEKLFF	TGTGCCAGTAGTATTATCGGGGGACCTAATGAAAAACTGTTTTTT
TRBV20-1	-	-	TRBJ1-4	CSAPTNEKLFF	TGCAGTGCCCCAACTAATGAAAAACTGTTTTTT
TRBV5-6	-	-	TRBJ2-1	CASSLSSNEQFF	TGTGCCAGCAGCTTATCGAGCAATGAGCAGTTCTTC
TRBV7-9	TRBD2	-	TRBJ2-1	CASSSGRGSYNEQFF	TGTGCCAGCAGCTCCGGGCGGGGGTCCTACAATGAGCAGTTCTTC
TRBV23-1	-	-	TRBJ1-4	CASSQRGHTTTFFNEKLFF	TGCGCCAGCAGTCAACGCGGGCATACTACAACTTTCTTTAATGAAAAACTGTTTTTT
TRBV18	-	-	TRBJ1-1	CASSEGMSAEAFF	TGTGCCAGCTCTGAGGGAATGTCCGCTGAAGCTTTCTTT
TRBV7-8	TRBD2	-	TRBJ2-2	CASSAGLGTGELFF	TGTGCCAGCAGCGCGGGACTAGGGACCGGGGAGCTGTTTTTT
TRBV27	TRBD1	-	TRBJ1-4	CASSFDRGTGKLFF	TGTGCCAGCAGTTTCGACAGGGGAACCGGAAAACTGTTTTTT
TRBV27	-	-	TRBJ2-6	CASSWSGANVLTF	TGTGCCAGCAGTTGGTCTGGGGCCAACGTCCTGACTTTC
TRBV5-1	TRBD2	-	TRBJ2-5	CASSLLAGAQETQYF	TGCGCCAGCAGCTTGTTAGCGGGTGCCCAAGAGACCCAGTACTTC
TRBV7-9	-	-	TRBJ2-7	CASSLIIDEQYF	TGTGCCAGCAGCTTAATTATCGACGAGCAGTACTTC
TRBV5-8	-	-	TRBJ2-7	CASSLTGGLGYEQYF	TGTGCCAGCAGCTTGACGGGTGGCCTGGGGTACGAGCAGTACTTC
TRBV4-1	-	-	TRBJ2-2	CASTQSTGSMNLGLFF	TGCGCCAGCACTCAGTCGACGGGCTCGATGAATCTTGGGCTGTTTTTT
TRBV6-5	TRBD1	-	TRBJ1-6	CASSYGTGGQSPLHF	TGTGCCAGCAGTTATGGGACAGGGGGCCAATCACCCCTCCACTTT
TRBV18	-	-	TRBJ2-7	CASSPPTTYEQYF	TGTGCCAGCTCACCACCAACTACCTACGAGCAGTACTTC
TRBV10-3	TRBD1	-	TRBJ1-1	CAISRTGTLRAFF	TGTGCCATCAGCAGGACAGGGACGCTCCGGGCTTTCTTT
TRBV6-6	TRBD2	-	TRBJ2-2	CASSYTGLANTGELFF	TGTGCCAGCAGTTACACCGGACTAGCGAACACCGGGGAGCTGTTTTTT
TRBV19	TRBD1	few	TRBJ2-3	CASTDQTGSHTQYF	TGTGCCAGTACTGACCAGACAGGGTCCCATACGCAGTATTTT
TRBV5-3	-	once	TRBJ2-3	CARSPGHITDTQYF	TGTGCCAGAAGCCCGGGACATATCACAGATACGCAGTATTTT
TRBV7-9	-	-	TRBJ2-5	CASRPQQETQYF	TGTGCCAGCAGGCCCCAGCAAGAGACCCAGTACTTC
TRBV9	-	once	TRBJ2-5	CASSVTATGRKSQYF	TGTGCCAGCAGCGTTACAGCAACGGGGAGAAAGTCCCAGTACTTC
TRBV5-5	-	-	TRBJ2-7	CASSLAGGGYEQYF	TGTGCCAGCAGCTTGGCCGGCGGTGGCTACGAGCAGTACTTC
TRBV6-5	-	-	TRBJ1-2	CASSYSQGWNYGYTF	TGTGCCAGCAGTTACTCCCAGGGGTGGAACTATGGCTACACCTTC
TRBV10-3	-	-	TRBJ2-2	CAISEGRGQNTGELFF	TGTGCCATCAGTGAGGGCCGGGGGCAAAACACCGGGGAGCTGTTTTTT
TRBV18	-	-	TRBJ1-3	CASSPVPTGAGGNTIYF	TGTGCCAGCTCACCCGTACCGACGGGGGCTGGAGGAAACACCATATATTTT
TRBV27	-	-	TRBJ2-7	CASSTGIHEQYF	TGTGCCAGCAGTACTGGGATCCACGAGCAGTACTTC
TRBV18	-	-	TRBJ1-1	CASSPKGRGTEAFF	TGTGCCAGCTCACCGAAGGGGCGCGGAACTGAAGCTTTCTTT